These 26 T cell receptor beta chains originate from one sample sequenced in a study of blood T cell repertoires in COVID-19. Assay: immunoSEQ multiplex PCR; the TCRdb copy retains only in-frame clones and omits some. The sample lists around 300,000 clones, roughly 90% seen once, with about 3% in the top ten. Sequencing used PBMCs or T cells enriched from blood (not recorded which). These receptors originate from a woman in her fifties or sixties who had recovered from COVID-19.

DNA of the CDR3: TGTGCCAGCAGCTCGGGACAGGGCTATGGCTACACCTTC. Its protein product is CASSSGQGYGYTF. The rearrangement uses TRBV7-2 and TRBJ1-2, with 9 bases fitting TRBD1. The CDR3 consists of 13 residues. Losses at the gene ends were 4 bases for V and 4 bases for J; bases not matched to a gene: 1. Germline loops: CDR1 SGHTA, CDR2 FQGNSA.

This sequence joins TRBV5-1 and TRBJ1-4, with 7 bases aligning to TRBD1. Losses at the gene ends were 0 bases for V and 5 bases for J; bases not matched to a gene: 4. There are 15 residues in the CDR3. Germline CDR1 and CDR2: SGHRS and YFSETQ. CDR3 coding DNA: TGCGCCAGCAGCTTGGAGGGGGCCGGGAATGAAAAACTGTTTTTT. It yields the protein CASSLEGAGNEKLFF.

V usage is TRBV4-2 and J usage is TRBJ1-6, with D perhaps matching TRBD1 (5 bases). The germline gives CDR1 LGHNA, CDR2 YNFKEQ. The germline V and J ends were trimmed by 2 bases and 7 bases, with 9 bases remaining between them. The CDR3 runs 14 residues. The DNA for the CDR3 is TGTGCCAGCAGCCAACACAGGACGAATTCACCCCTCCACTTT. This gives the protein CASSQHRTNSPLHF.

The chain combines TRBV30 with TRBJ2-3, with 11 bases aligning to TRBD2. CDR3 size: 18 residues. J gave up 6 bases and V 1 base, and 15 bases lay outside the gene matches. CDR1 and CDR2 (germline): GTSNPN, SVGIG (reference sequence). As DNA, the CDR3 is TGTGCCTGGAGTGCTCCAGATAGACTAGCGGGGAGCAAGGATACGCAGTATTTT. Translating gives CAWSAPDRLAGSKDTQYF.

V gene TRBV5-1 combines with J gene TRBJ2-1; the D gene is possibly TRBD1 (6 bases). Germline assignment: CDR1 SGHRS and CDR2 YFSETQ. The V end was cut by 2 bases, the J end by 10 bases, with 13 bases between. This CDR3 is built from 13 residues. The CDR3 protein is CASSFEGEGEQFF. CDR3 in DNA: TGCGCCAGCAGCTTTGAGGGGGAAGGGGAGCAGTTCTTC.

This chain uses TRBV5-4 with TRBJ1-2; TRBD1 might be the D (5 bases). V dropped 0 bases and J dropped 1 base, with 10 bases sitting between them. The V gene's germline CDR1 is SGHNT and CDR2 YYREEE (reference sequence). The CDR3 consists of 15 residues. CDR3 amino acids: CASSLGQRDNYGYTF. In DNA form, the CDR3 reads TGTGCCAGCAGCTTGGGACAGCGGGATAACTATGGCTACACCTTC.

The chain carries TRBV28 and TRBJ1-5; 8 bases map to TRBD1. The germline CDR1 and CDR2 sequences are MDHEN and SYDVKM. The CDR3 extends over 14 amino acids. Unmatched junction bases numbered 3, after V lost 7 bases and J lost 1 base. For the CDR3, the DNA is TGTGCCAGCAAGGACAGGGAGAGCAATCAGCCCCAGCATTTT. Its protein is CASKDRESNQPQHF.

The chain combines TRBV5-5 with TRBJ2-3, with TRBD2 matching 10 bases. The CDR3 loop spans 15 amino acids. The germline gives CDR1 SGHKS, CDR2 YYEKEE (reference sequence). Germline trimming cut 4 bases from V and 14 bases from J; bases unmatched to any gene: 16. In DNA form, the CDR3 reads TGTGCCAGCAGCCGAAACAACGCCAATAGCGGGGGGTGGTATTTT. This gives the protein CASSRNNANSGGWYF.

The chain carries TRBV28 and TRBJ2-2; TRBD1 matches at 7 bases. The CDR3 consists of 15 residues. Germline V gene sequence: CDR1 MDHEN, CDR2 SYDVKM. Trimming cost V 2 bases and J 4 bases; bases outside gene matches: 4. The CDR3 coding sequence is TGTGCCAGCAGTTTAGGGACAGAGACCACCGGGGAGCTGTTTTTT. Protein sequence: CASSLGTETTGELFF. Together with reference TRBV28 and TRBJ2-2, the CDR3 gives the full variable domain: DVKVTQSSRYLVKRTGEKVFLECVQDMDHENMFWYRQDPGLGLRLIYFSYDVKMKEKGDIPEGYSVSREKKERFSLILESASTNQTSMYLCASSLGTETTGELFFGEGSRLTVL.

The chain links TRBV6-2 or TRBV6-3 to TRBJ1-6, with 11 bases matching TRBD1. This CDR3 contains 17 residues. The J segment lost 7 bases and the V segment lost 0 bases, leaving 5 bases of the junction unmatched. CDR1 and CDR2 (germline): MNHEY, SVGEGT. The CDR3 sequence: CASSYSPRTGGNSPLHF. In DNA form, the CDR3 reads TGTGCCAGCAGTTACTCGCCGAGGACAGGGGGCAATTCACCCCTCCACTTT.

The J gene is TRBJ1-2, the V gene TRBV27, with D hard to call. CDR3 length: 16 residues. V dropped 4 bases and J dropped 0 bases, with 15 bases sitting between them. CDR1 and CDR2 (germline): MNHEY, SMNVEV (reference sequence). CDR3 coding DNA: TGTGCCAGCAGTTCCCGAGGGAGCAGCGCTAACTATGGCTACACCTTC. Amino acids: CASSSRGSSANYGYTF.

This clone was found a few times. J is TRBJ1-2 and V is TRBV7-2, with TRBD1 identical over 9 bases. J lost 8 bases, V lost 1 base, and 8 bases had no gene match. Germline CDR1 and CDR2: SGHTA and FQGNSA. CDR3 length equals 15 residues. CDR3 sequence: CASSLDRGTGYGYTF. The CDR3 DNA reads as TGTGCCAGCAGCTTAGACCGGGGGACAGGGTACGGCTACACCTTC.

This clone was seen a few times. The chain uses TRBV4-3 and TRBJ2-1, with 7 positions matching TRBD2. V lost 4 bases to trimming and J lost 8 bases; unmatched junction nucleotides: 14. In germline, CDR1 is LGHNA, CDR2 YSLEER. The CDR3 covers 16 residues. In DNA form, the CDR3 reads TGCGCCAGCAGCCCGAACCCTGGCGGGAGTGTCTATGAGCAGTTCTTC. This encodes CASSPNPGGSVYEQFF.

This clone has a handful of counts. This chain uses TRBV7-9 with TRBJ1-4, with 9 bases that match TRBD1. The V and J ends lost 5 bases and 10 bases, in that order; junction bases with no gene match: 8. This CDR3 is 14 amino acids long. Germline-derived CDR1 and CDR2 are SEHNR and FQNEAQ (reference sequence). CDR3 coding DNA: TGTGCCAGCAGCGACGGGACAGGGTCCGGAAAACTGTTTTTT. Its translation: CASSDGTGSGKLFF. Filled out from reference TRBV7-9 and TRBJ1-4, the complete variable domain reads DTGVSQNPRHKITKRGQNVTFRCDPISEHNRLYWYRQTLGQGPEFLTYFQNEAQLEKSRLLSDRFSAERPKGSFSTLEIQRTEQGDSAMYLCASSDGTGSGKLFFGSGTQLSVL.

The rearrangement uses TRBV27 and TRBJ1-6; a possible D gene is TRBD1 (5 bases). Trimming cost V 2 bases and J 10 bases, with 12 bases left between them. The germline V gene has CDR1 MNHEY and CDR2 SMNVEV (reference sequence). This CDR3 comprises 14 residues. The CDR3 loop reads CASSLGGRGSPLHF. DNA for the CDR3: TGTGCCAGCAGTTTAGGGGGGAGGGGATCACCCCTCCACTTT.

This chain uses TRBV28 with TRBJ2-1; TRBD2 matches 7 bases. With V trimmed by 4 bases and J by 0 bases, 9 bases remained unmatched. Germline assignment: CDR1 MDHEN and CDR2 SYDVKM. This CDR3 spans 17 amino acids. In nucleotides, the CDR3 is TGTGCCAGCAGTTCTCGGACTAGTTCAAGCTCCTACAATGAGCAGTTCTTC. It yields the protein CASSSRTSSSSYNEQFF.

The chain is built from TRBV5-5 and TRBJ1-5, with D perhaps TRBD1 (5 bases). The length of the CDR3 is 14 residues. Germline V gene sequence: CDR1 SGHKS, CDR2 YYEKEE (reference sequence). Trimming pared 2 bases from V and 3 bases from J, leaving 9 bases between. In DNA, the CDR3 is TGTGCCAGCAGCTTAGGGGTAAACAATCAGCCCCAGCATTTT. Its protein is CASSLGVNNQPQHF.

This chain links TRBV28 with TRBJ1-1; possible D gene TRBD1, 6 bases. The germline CDR1 and CDR2 sequences are MDHEN and SYDVKM. V was cut by 4 bases and J by 10 bases, with 13 bases left in between. This CDR3 has 12 residues. This chain's CDR3 is CASSSIGQTAFF. DNA of the CDR3: TGTGCCAGCAGTTCAATCGGACAGACAGCTTTCTTT.

CDR3 sequence reads: CASSDGQHGYTF. CDR3 coding DNA: TGTGCCAGCAGCGATGGACAGCATGGCTACACCTTC. The chain is built from TRBV7-3 and TRBJ1-2; D is possibly TRBD1 (6 bases). CDR1 and CDR2 from the germline V gene are SGHTA and FQGTGA. Trimming shortened V by 5 bases and J by 6 bases, and 10 bases separated the two germline ends. The CDR3 covers 12 residues.

This sequence joins TRBV12-1 and TRBJ2-7; the DNA was not compared with TRBD1, the D call given in the table. TRBV12-1 is a pseudogene segment. The CDR3 is 14 amino acids. The CDR3 DNA is TGTGCCAGCAGCTTTGGCAGGATATCCTACGAGCAGTACTTC. Amino acids: CASSFGRISYEQYF.

A remark on this clone: One end of the junction varies from germline; a read error may be responsible. The chain has TRBV7-7 and TRBJ2-3, with TRBD2 matching over 9 bases. The CDR3 has 13 amino acids. Looked up from germline, CDR1 is SSHAT and CDR2 is FNYEAQ (reference sequence). CDR3 sequence reads: CASSLVAGGAQYF. In DNA, the CDR3 is TGTGCTAGCAGCTTAGTGGCGGGGGGGGCGCAGTATTTT.

The chain combines TRBV7-2 with TRBJ2-7; tentatively, D is TRBD2 (5 bases). This CDR3 region has 14 residues. Per germline, CDR1 SGHTA and CDR2 FQGNSA. Trimming stripped 1 base from V and 2 bases from J, with 9 bases between. The CDR3 loop is CASSLDSGTYEQYF. The CDR3 nucleotides are TGTGCCAGCAGCTTAGATTCGGGGACCTACGAGCAGTACTTC.

This chain links TRBV15 with TRBJ1-5, with a possible D match to TRBD1 (6 bases). V dropped 3 bases and J dropped 6 bases, with 18 bases sitting between them. Germline V gene lookup returns CDR1 LNHNV and CDR2 YYDKDF (reference sequence). The CDR3 has 16 residues. This CDR3 is CATSSEQGLIGQPQHF. For the CDR3, the DNA is TGTGCCACCAGCAGTGAACAGGGTTTGATCGGTCAGCCCCAGCATTTT.

The table lists this clone with a count of one. The chain couples TRBV10-2 to TRBJ1-5; 10 bases line up with TRBD1. The germline gives CDR1 WSHSY, CDR2 SAAADI. The CDR3 consists of 16 residues. The V segment lost 6 bases and the J segment 2 bases; nucleotides outside the gene matches: 7. The CDR3 DNA reads TGCGCCAGCAGCAACACCGGGACAGGGGGCAATCAGCCCCAGCATTTT. Its translation is CASSNTGTGGNQPQHF.

In nucleotides, the CDR3 is TGTGCCAGCAGCTCGGCCGGAGGGGTAAAGAATCAGCCCCAGCATTTT. This codes for CASSSAGGVKNQPQHF. The chain couples TRBV7-9 to TRBJ1-5; tentative D call: TRBD1 (5 bases). The CDR3 is 16 amino acids. Per the germline V gene, CDR1 is SEHNR and CDR2 is FQNEAQ (reference sequence). Trimming took 4 bases from V and 4 from J, leaving 17 bases between them.

The chain combines TRBV11-2 with TRBJ1-6; TRBD1 agrees at 8 bases. The CDR3 spans 13 residues. V lost 10 bases and J lost 10; bases outside the gene matches: 9. The germline V gene encodes CDR1 SGHAT and CDR2 FQNNGV. CDR3 sequence (DNA): TGTGCCACCGGACAGGGACTTGCCTCACCCCTCCACTTT. Residues: CATGQGLASPLHF. Full variable domain (outside the CDR3, taken from reference TRBV11-2 and TRBJ1-6): EAGVAQSPRYKIIEKRQSVAFWCNPISGHATLYWYQQILGQGPKLLIQFQNNGVVDDSQLPKDRFSAERLKGVDSTLKIQPAKLEDSAVYLCATGQGLASPLHFGNGTRLTVT.